Following are 17 T cell receptor beta chains from one sample sequenced in a study of blood T cell repertoires in COVID-19 (dated by TCRdb to 2018 to 2020). Receptor amplification or capture employed the immunoSEQ multiplex PCR assay. Sourced from immuneACCESS, this table was stored by TCRdb with only in-frame sequences that have V and J called. A share of the clones is absent; for the studies checked, an unresolved V gene accounts for under half, and the remainder has no known explanation. Recorded for this sample are 50,000 to 55,000 clones; around 86% of them occurred a single time. The ten largest clones add up to 12% to 15% of the sample. The sample consisted of peripheral blood. These receptors came from an older man with acute or convalescent COVID-19.

Here the CDR3 reads CSVGRDTEAFF. The CDR3 DNA follows: TGCAGCGTTGGGAGGGATACTGAAGCTTTCTTT. The chain is built from TRBV29-1 and TRBJ1-1; D is uncertain. CDR1 is SQVTM and CDR2 is ANQGSEA in the germline V gene. Deletions cut 4 bases from V and 5 bases from J, with 8 bases between. The CDR3 is 11 residues long.

Comment on this clone: A junction end diverges from the germline sequence, so it may reflect a read error. This sequence joins TRBV7-2 and TRBJ2-1; no clear D gene. The CDR3 extends over 11 amino acids. Looked up from germline, CDR1 is SGHTA and CDR2 is FQGNSA. CDR3 nucleotides: TGTGCCAGCAGCTATTACAATGAGCGGTTCTTC. Its translation: CASSYYNERFF.

J is TRBJ2-1 and V is TRBV6-2 or TRBV6-3; D is possibly TRBD2 (6 bases). V was pared by 6 bases and J by 5 bases, with 14 bases between. The germline V gene has CDR1 MNHEY and CDR2 SVGEGT. The CDR3 extends over 14 amino acids. CDR3 DNA sequence: TGTGCCAGCAGCCCGGGTTGGAGGGACAATGAGCAGTTCTTC. As protein: CASSPGWRDNEQFF.

The chain's CDR3 is CATSDKRETGELFF. The CDR3 nucleotides are TGTGCCACCAGTGATAAAAGGGAGACCGGGGAGCTGTTTTTT. The chain uses TRBV24-1 and TRBJ2-2; tentatively, D is TRBD2 (5 bases). V lost 3 bases, J lost 5 bases, and 9 bases lay in between. The CDR3 sequence is 14 residues long. CDR1 and CDR2 from the germline V gene are KGHDR and SFDVKD.

This clone was picked up one time. This chain connects TRBV9 to TRBJ2-1, with 9 bases that match TRBD1. Looked up from germline, CDR1 is SGDLS and CDR2 is YYNGEE. The ends lost 4 bases at V and 7 bases at J; junction bases unmatched: 6. The CDR3 runs to 14 residues. The CDR3: CASSFTGGSNEQFF. The DNA for the CDR3 is TGTGCCAGCAGCTTTACAGGGGGCTCGAATGAGCAGTTCTTC.

This chain connects TRBV11-3 to TRBJ2-4; TRBD2 agrees at 9 bases. This CDR3 is 17 amino acids long. Per the germline V gene, CDR1 is SGHNT and CDR2 is YENEEA. V was pared by 1 base and J by 0 bases, with 4 bases of the junction left unmatched. CDR3 sequence reads: CASSLGGSGRAKNIQYF. The CDR3 coding sequence is TGTGCCAGCAGCTTAGGAGGTAGCGGGAGAGCCAAAAACATTCAGTACTTC.

The CDR3 region has the DNA TGTGCCACCAGCCAGGGGCCAGAGACCCAGTACTTC. Its protein is CATSQGPETQYF. The J gene is TRBJ2-5, the V gene TRBV24-1; possibly TRBD1 for D (6 bases). Germline V gene sequence: CDR1 KGHDR, CDR2 SFDVKD. The CDR3 contains 12 residues. V lost 7 bases, J lost 4 bases, and 9 bases lay in between.

V and J are TRBV24-1 and TRBJ2-1; 7 bases are shared with TRBD2. CDR3 length: 15 residues. Germline V lookup: CDR1 KGHDR, CDR2 SFDVKD. J gave up 2 bases and V 3 bases, and 3 bases lay outside the gene matches. CDR3 nucleotides: TGTGCCACCAGTGATGAGGCGGGGGCCTACAATGAGCAGTTCTTC. Translation gives CATSDEAGAYNEQFF.

This chain links TRBV7-2 with TRBJ2-1; 11 bases match TRBD2. CDR1 is SGHTA and CDR2 is FQGNSA in the germline V gene. V lost 3 bases and J lost 9; bases outside the gene matches: 7. CDR3 length: 15 amino acids. The CDR3, as DNA: TGTGCCAGCAGCTTTAGCGGGAGGGCCTGGGGTGAGCAGTTCTTC. Residues: CASSFSGRAWGEQFF.

This sequence joins TRBV5-1 and TRBJ2-7, with 9 bases fitting TRBD2. The germline V gene encodes CDR1 SGHRS and CDR2 YFSETQ. The CDR3 spans 16 residues. The V segment lost 5 bases and the J segment 3 bases; nucleotides outside the gene matches: 12. The CDR3 region is CASRGGLAGTLYEQYF. The CDR3 DNA sequence: TGCGCCAGCAGAGGAGGCCTAGCGGGAACCCTCTACGAGCAGTACTTC.

CDR3 nucleotides: TGTGCCAGTAGTATAGCCGACAGGGTCTACGAGCAGTACTTC. It encodes CASSIADRVYEQYF. The genes are TRBV19 and TRBJ2-7, with 7 bases lining up with TRBD1. The CDR3 sequence is 14 residues long. V lost 1 base and J lost 3; bases outside the gene matches: 3. CDR1 is LNHDA and CDR2 is SQIVND in the germline V gene (reference sequence).

The V call is TRBV3-1 (or the pseudogene TRBV3-2), the J call TRBJ2-1, with 9 bases matching TRBD2. This CDR3 comprises 14 residues. Trimming cost V 1 base and J 9 bases; bases outside gene matches: 4. Germline V lookup: CDR1 LGHDT, CDR2 YNNKEL (reference sequence). This CDR3 is CASSQGTSDSEQFF. In nucleotides, the CDR3 is TGTGCCAGCAGCCAAGGGACTAGCGATAGTGAGCAGTTCTTC.

This chain links TRBV9 with TRBJ2-2, with D unclear. Trimming pared 4 bases from V and 2 bases from J, leaving 15 bases between. The V gene's germline CDR1 is SGDLS and CDR2 YYNGEE. The CDR3 extends over 16 amino acids. The CDR3 DNA follows: TGTGCCAGCAGCTCCCCTTGGGCAGCTAACACCGGGGAGCTGTTTTTT. It encodes CASSSPWAANTGELFF.

The chain uses TRBV30 and TRBJ1-4; 7 bases line up with TRBD1. The CDR3 has 15 amino acids. CDR1 GTSNPN and CDR2 SVGIG come from the germline V gene (reference sequence). The V segment lost 3 bases and the J segment 8 bases; nucleotides outside the gene matches: 12. CDR3 sequence: CAWRAGGTGREKLFF. CDR3 DNA: TGTGCCTGGAGGGCAGGGGGAACGGGGAGGGAAAAACTGTTTTTT.

The rearrangement uses TRBV27 and TRBJ2-7, with 9 bases lining up with TRBD1. Germline lookup yields CDR1 MNHEY and CDR2 SMNVEV (reference sequence). The CDR3 covers 15 residues. V shed 6 bases, J shed 3 bases, and the junction held 9 bases outside the gene matches. The CDR3 DNA is TGTGCCAGCAGGCCAGCCGGGACAGGGAACTACGAGCAGTACTTC. As protein: CASRPAGTGNYEQYF.

This rearrangement joins TRBV11-1 to TRBJ2-1; TRBD2 matches at 15 bases. V lost 0 bases to trimming and J lost 2 bases; unmatched junction nucleotides: 5. Germline lookup yields CDR1 SGHAT and CDR2 FQDESV (reference sequence). This CDR3 is built from 19 residues. Here the CDR3 reads CASSLAGLAGGIPYNEQFF. CDR3 nucleotides: TGTGCCAGCAGCTTAGCGGGACTAGCGGGAGGAATTCCCTACAATGAGCAGTTCTTC.

CDR3: CASTTGWGYGYTF. In DNA, the CDR3 is TGTGCCAGCACCACAGGTTGGGGCTATGGCTACACCTTC. The V call is TRBV28, the J call TRBJ1-2, with D possibly matching TRBD1 (5 bases). V lost 7 bases and J 4 bases, leaving 13 bases between the germline ends. CDR3 length: 13 amino acids. The germline V gene has CDR1 MDHEN and CDR2 SYDVKM.